These 14 T cell receptor beta chains came from one sample sequenced in a study of blood T cell repertoires in COVID-19. Profiled with immunoSEQ multiplex PCR; TCRdb holds only in-frame clones, not every one. This sample yields 170,000 or so clones, of which about 89% are seen a single time; about 1.9% belongs to the top ten. Sample: peripheral blood. These receptors originate from a man aged 18 to 29 who had recovered from COVID-19.

The V and J genes are TRBV7-2 and TRBJ2-3; the D is unclear. Deletions cut 1 base from V and 8 bases from J, with 13 bases between. This CDR3 is 14 amino acids long. Germline V gives CDR1 SGHTA, CDR2 FQGNSA. The DNA of the CDR3 is TGTGCCAGCAGCTTAGAAGCCCAGGCCGGTACGCAGTATTTT. It translates to CASSLEAQAGTQYF. Based on the CDR3 plus reference TRBV7-2 and TRBJ2-3, the full variable domain is GAGVSQSPSNKVTEKGKDVELRCDPISGHTALYWYRQSLGQGLEFLIYFQGNSAPDKSGLPSDRFSAERTGGSVSTLTIQRTQQEDSAVYLCASSLEAQAGTQYFGPGTRLTVL.

In its sample, this clone was seen once. Mismatch with germline at one junction end may stem from a read error. V gene TRBV7-8 combines with J gene TRBJ2-1, with 7 bases matching TRBD1. CDR3 size: 11 residues. Germline assignment: CDR1 SGHVS and CDR2 FQNEAQ. The CDR3 sequence: CASSSGRGTIF. In nucleotides, the CDR3 is TGTGCCAGCAGCTCGGGCAGGGGGACGATCTTC.

V usage is TRBV6-5 and J usage is TRBJ1-4, with a tentative D call TRBD1 (5 bases). Trimming removed 0 bases at V and 12 bases at J, with 17 bases between. The CDR3 is 15 residues long. Germline assignment: CDR1 MNHEY and CDR2 SVGAGI. CDR3 sequence (DNA): TGTGCCAGCAGTTACTCGACCAGGCCACGGGGGGAACTGTTTTTT. It specifies CASSYSTRPRGELFF.

J is TRBJ2-1 and V is TRBV11-2; no clear D gene. CDR1 and CDR2 from the germline V gene are SGHAT and FQNNGV. The CDR3 is 12 amino acids. V was pared by 3 bases and J by 6 bases, with 6 bases between. CDR3 region: CASSFNGNEQFF. CDR3 bases: TGTGCCAGCAGCTTCAACGGCAATGAGCAGTTCTTC.

The gene calls are TRBV7-2 and TRBJ2-4, with 9 bases aligning to TRBD1. The J segment lost 4 bases and the V segment lost 1 base, leaving 5 bases of the junction unmatched. This CDR3 comprises 16 residues. Germline lookup yields CDR1 SGHTA and CDR2 FQGNSA. The CDR3 sequence is CASSLVGTGPKNIQYF. The CDR3 DNA follows: TGTGCCAGCAGCTTAGTTGGGACAGGGCCAAAAAACATTCAGTACTTC.

The rearrangement links TRBV18 to TRBJ2-7; 8 nucleotides match TRBD2. This CDR3 is built from 15 residues. After removal of 3 bases from V and 2 bases from J, the junction contained 6 bases not matched to a gene. CDR1 and CDR2 from the germline V gene are KGHSH and LQKENI. The CDR3 is CASSPYGRVPYEQYF. CDR3 bases: TGTGCCAGCTCACCGTACGGGAGGGTACCCTACGAGCAGTACTTC.

The J gene is TRBJ2-1, the V gene TRBV18; 10 bases map to TRBD2. Trimming cost V 6 bases and J 4 bases; bases outside gene matches: 6. This CDR3 has 15 residues. The germline gives CDR1 KGHSH, CDR2 LQKENI. Here the CDR3 DNA reads TGTGCCAGCTCCTGGCCGGGACTAGCGTACAATGAGCAGTTCTTC. Encoded protein: CASSWPGLAYNEQFF.

The chain recombines TRBV28 with TRBJ2-2; D unclear. The germline gives CDR1 MDHEN, CDR2 SYDVKM. The length of the CDR3 is 13 residues. V shed 3 bases and J shed 8 bases, with 10 bases lying between them. The CDR3: CASSLPTPGELFF. The CDR3 bases are TGTGCCAGCAGTTTGCCTACCCCGGGGGAGCTGTTTTTT.

The CDR3 protein is CASSVEGGAEAFF. In DNA form, the CDR3 reads TGCGCCAGCAGTGTGGAGGGGGGGGCTGAAGCTTTCTTT. This rearrangement joins TRBV10-2 to TRBJ1-1; TRBD1 might be the D (6 bases). The CDR3 has 13 amino acids. V lost 4 bases and J 6 bases, leaving 12 bases between the germline ends. Germline-derived CDR1 and CDR2 are WSHSY and SAAADI.

The chain couples TRBV5-1 to TRBJ1-1; 8 bases align to TRBD1. V trimming: 6 bases; J trimming: 9 bases; junction bases outside the gene matches: 13. There are 14 residues in the CDR3. Germline V gene data show CDR1 as SGHRS and CDR2 as YFSETQ. CDR3 protein: CASTMGTGRYQAFF. The CDR3 DNA sequence: TGCGCCAGCACGATGGGGACAGGAAGGTATCAAGCTTTCTTT.

CDR3 sequence (DNA): TGTGCCAGTCTCCCTTTAGGGGGTACTGAAGCTTTCTTT. Its translation is CASLPLGGTEAFF. The chain uses TRBV5-8 and TRBJ1-1; possible D gene TRBD1, 6 bases. V gave up 8 bases and J gave up 5 bases, with 16 bases separating them. The CDR3 spans 13 residues. CDR1 and CDR2 (germline): SGHTS, YDEGEE.

The rearrangement joins TRBV20-1 to TRBJ2-7; 8 bases line up with TRBD1. The CDR3 extends over 13 amino acids. CDR1 is DFQATT, CDR2 SNEGSKA, per germline (reference sequence). The V gene end was trimmed by 3 bases and the J gene end by 2 bases; junction bases not matched to a gene: 3. This CDR3 is CSASRRGPYEQYF. The CDR3 nucleotides are TGCAGTGCTAGTCGCAGGGGGCCCTACGAGCAGTACTTC.

V gene TRBV4-3 combines with J gene TRBJ2-1, with D possibly TRBD2 on 6 matching bases. V was pared by 4 bases and J by 2 bases, with 18 bases between. Germline V gene data show CDR1 as LGHNA and CDR2 as YSLEER. This CDR3 is 17 amino acids long. The CDR3 sequence is CASSPKEIGRPYNEQFF. The CDR3 nucleotides are TGCGCCAGCAGCCCCAAGGAAATCGGGAGACCCTACAATGAGCAGTTCTTC.

This chain joins TRBV5-1 and TRBJ1-2; D perhaps matches TRBD1 (6 bases). The germline V and J ends were trimmed by 4 bases and 8 bases, with 15 bases remaining between them. The CDR3 totals 13 residues. Germline V gives CDR1 SGHRS, CDR2 YFSETQ. CDR3 in amino acids: CASSLQGMRGYTF. The CDR3 DNA reads TGCGCCAGCAGCCTACAGGGAATGAGAGGCTACACCTTC.